Below, one T cell receptor beta chain is given with its context. The antigen is unknown. The CDR3 has 11 residues. The V end was cut by 4 bases, the J end by 3 bases, with 7 bases between. Looked up from germline, CDR1 is DFQATT and CDR2 is SNEGSKA (reference sequence). Measured with immunoSEQ multiplex PCR; TCRdb has only the in-frame clones, and not every one. The sample lists 150,000 to 200,000 clones, about nine tenths occurring once. This specimen comes from a study of T cell responses to AZD1222 COVID-19 vaccine. Points from the study as a whole: The sample set comprised mostly white British donors with more females, and clonal diversity was possibly underestimated. Researchers report vaccine-associated CD4 TCRs spanning spike, with dominance at 160-218 and 743-854. Reportedly, nearly half of unique spike TCRs recognized epitopes outside B.1.351/B.1.1.7 mutations.

This sequence joins TRBV20-1 and TRBJ2-7, with D possibly being TRBD1 (5 bases). The TCR originated in an adult who received the MenACWY meningococcal vaccine as a control. Material: peripheral blood, obtained 28 days after the second dose of the MenACWY control vaccine. CDR3 bases: TGCAGTGCTACTAGGGGCTACGAGCAGTACTTC. Translating it yields CSATRGYEQYF.